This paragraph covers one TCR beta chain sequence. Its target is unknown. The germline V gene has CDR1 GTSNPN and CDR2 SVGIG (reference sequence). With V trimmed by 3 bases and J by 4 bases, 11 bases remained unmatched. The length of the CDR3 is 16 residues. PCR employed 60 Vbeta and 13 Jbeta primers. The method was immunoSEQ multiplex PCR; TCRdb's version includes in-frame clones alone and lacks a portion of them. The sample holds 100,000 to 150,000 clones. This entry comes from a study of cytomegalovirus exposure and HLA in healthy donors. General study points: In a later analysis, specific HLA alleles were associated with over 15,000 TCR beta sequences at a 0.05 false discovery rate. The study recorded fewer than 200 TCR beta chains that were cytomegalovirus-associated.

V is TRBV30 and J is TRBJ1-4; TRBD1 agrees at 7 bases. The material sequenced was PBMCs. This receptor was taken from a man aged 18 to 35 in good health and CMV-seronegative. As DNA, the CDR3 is TGTGCCTGGAGACCTGGGTCAGGGGGAGGTAATGAAAAACTGTTTTTT. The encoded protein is CAWRPGSGGGNEKLFF.